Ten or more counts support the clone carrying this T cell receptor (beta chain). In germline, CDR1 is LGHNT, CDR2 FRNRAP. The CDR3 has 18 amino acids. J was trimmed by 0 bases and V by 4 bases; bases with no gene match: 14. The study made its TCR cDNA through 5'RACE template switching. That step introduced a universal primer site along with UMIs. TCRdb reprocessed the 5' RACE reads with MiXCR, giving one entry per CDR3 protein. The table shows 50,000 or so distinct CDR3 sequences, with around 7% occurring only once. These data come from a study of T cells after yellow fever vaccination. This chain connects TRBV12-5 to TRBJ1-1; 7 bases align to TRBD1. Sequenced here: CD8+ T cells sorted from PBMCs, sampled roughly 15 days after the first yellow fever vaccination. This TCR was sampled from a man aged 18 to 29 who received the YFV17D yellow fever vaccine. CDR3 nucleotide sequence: TGTGCTAGTGGTTGGGACAACAGGGGTCCTTCGTTGAACACTGAAGCTTTCTTT. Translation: CASGWDNRGPSLNTEAFF. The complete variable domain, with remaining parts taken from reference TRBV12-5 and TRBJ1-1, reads DARVTQTPRHKVTEMGQEVTMRCQPILGHNTVFWYRQTMMQGLELLAYFRNRAPLDDSGMPKDRFSAEMPDATLATLKIQPSEPRDSAVYFCASGWDNRGPSLNTEAFFGQGTRLTVV.